The source of this T cell receptor (beta chain) is a study of blood T cell repertoires in COVID-19. Assay: immunoSEQ multiplex PCR; the TCRdb copy retains only in-frame clones and omits some. This table has 400,000 or so clones, around 91% appearing once. Donors of Cohort 3 who recovered were those that had two negative PCRs, clearance, or symptom resolution. This clone was seen just once. Material: PBMCs or T cells enriched from blood (not recorded which). The origin of this receptor is a man aged 25-45 years who had recovered from COVID-19.

As DNA, the CDR3 is TGTGCCAGCAGCCCCGGGACAGGGTTTCTTTTAGCTTTCTTT. The encoded protein is CASSPGTGFLLAFF. The rearrangement links TRBV7-9 to TRBJ1-1; 9 nucleotides match TRBD1. The CDR3 contains 14 residues. The V segment lost 5 bases and the J segment 10 bases; nucleotides outside the gene matches: 11. Germline V gene sequence: CDR1 SEHNR, CDR2 FQNEAQ (reference sequence).